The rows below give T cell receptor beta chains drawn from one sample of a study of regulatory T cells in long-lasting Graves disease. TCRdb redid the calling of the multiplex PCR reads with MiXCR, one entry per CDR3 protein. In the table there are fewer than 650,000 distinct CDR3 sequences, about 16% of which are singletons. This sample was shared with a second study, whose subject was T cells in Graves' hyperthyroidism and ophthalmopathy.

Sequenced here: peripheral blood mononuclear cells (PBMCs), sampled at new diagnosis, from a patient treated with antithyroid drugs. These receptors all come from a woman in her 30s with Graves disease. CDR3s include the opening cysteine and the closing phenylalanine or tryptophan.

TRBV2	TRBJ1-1	CASSTDTEAFF
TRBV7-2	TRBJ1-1	CASSRQQGVEAFF
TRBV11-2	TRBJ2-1	CASTPGSHSYNEQFF
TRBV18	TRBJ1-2	CASSPPGQGVGGYTF
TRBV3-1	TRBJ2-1	CASNGYGYNEQFF
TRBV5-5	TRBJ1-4	CASSLLAGNEKLFF
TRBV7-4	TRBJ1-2	CASSGTNSSF
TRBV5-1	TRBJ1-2	CASNTQGNANYGYTF
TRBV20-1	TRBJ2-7	CSAGPPLGSYEQYF
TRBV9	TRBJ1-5	CASSAGGYNQPQHF
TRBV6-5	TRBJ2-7	CASSYNSNYEQYF
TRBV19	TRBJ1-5	CASSPGGADRQPQHF
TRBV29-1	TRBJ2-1	CSVETTVDNEQFF
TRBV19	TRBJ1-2	CASSGPGGGYGYTF
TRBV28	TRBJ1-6	CASSFQGATSPLHF
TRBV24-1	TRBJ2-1	CATSDPGTAGSYNEQFF
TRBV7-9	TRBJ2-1	CASSPQVAGPYNEQFF
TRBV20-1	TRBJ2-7	CSARQLAGGHEQYF
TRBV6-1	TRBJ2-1	CASTPIGSSYNEQFF
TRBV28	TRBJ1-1	CASRGGGRTEAFF
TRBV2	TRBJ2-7	CASSAVAGGYEQYF
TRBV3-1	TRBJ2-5	CASSQSRRETQYF
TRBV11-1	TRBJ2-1	CASSLGDPGNNEQFF
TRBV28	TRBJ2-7	CASSYKTSGSPYEQYF
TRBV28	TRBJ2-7	CASSPGTSGKLIYEQYF
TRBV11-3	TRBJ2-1	CASAGSSYNEQFF
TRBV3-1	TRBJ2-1	CASSPLANSYNEQFF
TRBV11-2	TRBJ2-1	CASLRGVAGTYNEQFF
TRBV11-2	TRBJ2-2	CASSLPGPTGELFF
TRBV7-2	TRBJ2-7	CASSLGAGQLSYEQYF
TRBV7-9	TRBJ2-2	CASSPGRVDATGELFF
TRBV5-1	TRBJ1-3	CASSLETASGNTIYF
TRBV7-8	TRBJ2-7	CASSLATEQYF
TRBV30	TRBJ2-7	CAWSILAGSWGYEQYF
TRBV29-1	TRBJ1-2	CSVEVPGYLSGYTF
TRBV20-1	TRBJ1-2	CSASPVSGEANYGYTF
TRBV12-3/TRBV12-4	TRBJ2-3	CASSNDGPFTDTQYF
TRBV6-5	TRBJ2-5	CASSYAVQRTLGETQYF
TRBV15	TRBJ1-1	CATSNTRQGMNTEAFF
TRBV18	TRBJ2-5	CASLSSGQETQYF
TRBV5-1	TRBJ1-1	CASSLETGNTEAFF
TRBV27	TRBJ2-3	CASSSAGVGTDTQYF
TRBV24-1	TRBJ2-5	CATSEGWDSMETQYF
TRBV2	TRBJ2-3	CASSGLAGVTGDTQYF
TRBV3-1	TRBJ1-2	CASSQAWGGAVNYGYTF
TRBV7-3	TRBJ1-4	CASSLAWVSGREKLFF
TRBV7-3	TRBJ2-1	CASSTPGLAGESEQFF
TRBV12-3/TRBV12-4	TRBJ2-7	CASSLAGAGGYEQYF
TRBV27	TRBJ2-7	CASSITTGTYEQYF
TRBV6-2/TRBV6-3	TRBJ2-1	CASKLAGLNEQFF
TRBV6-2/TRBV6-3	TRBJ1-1	CASFPGQGTTEAFF
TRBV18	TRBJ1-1	CASSWDVDTEAFF
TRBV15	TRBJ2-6	CATSQDGANVLTF
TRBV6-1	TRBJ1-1	CASSPGLGVENTEAFF